The 18 T cell receptor beta chains below come from one sample, sequenced in a study of T-cell memory formation after mild COVID-19. In TCRdb, the 5' RACE reads were re-called with MiXCR into one record per CDR3 protein. Found here are around 300,000 distinct CDR3 sequences, roughly an eighth of them singletons; the top ten hold 20% to 25%. Sequenced: PBMCs or a T cell subset sorted from them (not recorded which). The source of these receptors is a man aged 18 to 29 who had mild COVID-19 (a few samples of this study predate the infection). Cell type and time point are not known.

The chain couples TRBV5-1 to TRBJ1-1; the D gene is possibly TRBD1 (5 bases). CDR3 length equals 14 residues. Trimming shortened V by 4 bases and J by 4 bases, and 14 bases separated the two germline ends. Germline V lookup: CDR1 SGHRS, CDR2 YFSETQ. CDR3 bases: TGCGCCAGCAGCGCCGGGGCATTCGGCACTGAAGCTTTCTTT. This encodes CASSAGAFGTEAFF.

The chain joins TRBV2 to TRBJ2-7; 11 nucleotides match TRBD2. The germline CDR1 and CDR2 sequences are SNHLY and FYNNEI. The V segment lost 3 bases and the J segment 7 bases; nucleotides outside the gene matches: 8. This CDR3 comprises 15 residues. The CDR3 reads CASSESLAGGREQYF. CDR3 nucleotides: TGTGCCAGCAGTGAGAGCCTAGCGGGGGGTCGGGAGCAGTACTTC. The full variable domain, in which reference TRBV2 and TRBJ2-7 provide the parts outside the CDR3, is EPEVTQTPSHQVTQMGQEVILRCVPISNHLYFYWYRQILGQKVEFLVSFYNNEISEKSEIFDDQFSVERPDGSNFTLKIRSTKLEDSAMYFCASSESLAGGREQYFGPGTRLTVT.

The rearrangement links TRBV7-9 to TRBJ1-4; D not certain. This CDR3 spans 14 amino acids. CDR1 and CDR2 from the germline V gene are SEHNR and FQNEAQ (reference sequence). V lost 5 bases and J 8 bases, leaving 15 bases between the germline ends. CDR3 residues: CASSASALGEKLFF. CDR3 nucleotides: TGTGCCAGCAGCGCCAGTGCCTTAGGCGAAAAACTGTTTTTT. The whole variable domain, filled in from reference TRBV7-9 and TRBJ1-4, reads DTGVSQNPRHKITKRGQNVTFRCDPISEHNRLYWYRQTLGQGPEFLTYFQNEAQLEKSRLLSDRFSAERPKGSFSTLEIQRTEQGDSAMYLCASSASALGEKLFFGSGTQLSVL.

This clonotype appeared a few times. The chain's CDR3 is CAISDGGELFF. The CDR3 DNA follows: TGTGCCATCAGTGATGGCGGGGAGCTGTTTTTT. The V gene is TRBV10-3, the J gene TRBJ2-2; no firm D call. The CDR3 contains 11 residues. The germline V gene has CDR1 ENHRY and CDR2 SYGVKD. V was shortened by 3 bases and J by 7 bases, with 3 bases between the two germline ends.

V is TRBV7-6 and J is TRBJ2-3, with unresolved D. Trimming took 5 bases from V and 4 from J, leaving 19 bases between them. Germline V CDR1 and CDR2: SGHVS, FNYEAQ. This CDR3 comprises 16 residues. The CDR3 nucleotides read TGTGCCAGCAGCCCTTTCGCTTCCTTCCCTGCAGATACGCAGTATTTT. Protein sequence: CASSPFASFPADTQYF.

Only a few counts were recorded for this clonotype. The V gene is TRBV5-1, the J gene TRBJ1-1, with 10 bases that match TRBD1. With 0 bases clipped from V and 4 bases from J, the junction kept 6 bases outside the gene matches. The CDR3 extends over 16 amino acids. Germline V gene lookup returns CDR1 SGHRS and CDR2 YFSETQ. CDR3 DNA sequence: TGCGCCAGCAGCTTGGAGGGTGGACAGGGGGGCACTGAAGCTTTCTTT. Its translation: CASSLEGGQGGTEAFF.

This clonotype was seen repeatedly, ten times or more. The genes are TRBV5-1 and TRBJ1-1; tentatively, D is TRBD1 (6 bases). Germline V lookup: CDR1 SGHRS, CDR2 YFSETQ. V was clipped by 4 bases and J by 0 bases, with 10 bases between them. The CDR3 length is 14 residues. The CDR3 bases are TGCGCCAGCAGCGTGGGGACAATGAACACTGAAGCTTTCTTT. It is translated as CASSVGTMNTEAFF.

In this sample, this clonotype turned up many times. V is TRBV5-1 and J is TRBJ2-2; D assignment may be TRBD1 or TRBD2 (5 bases each). Germline assignment: CDR1 SGHRS and CDR2 YFSETQ. The CDR3 has 15 residues. Trimming took 3 bases from V and 3 from J, leaving 12 bases between them. In DNA, the CDR3 is TGCGCCAGCAGCTGGGGACGACAAGACACCGGGGAGCTGTTTTTT. This codes for CASSWGRQDTGELFF.

This rearrangement joins TRBV5-1 to TRBJ2-7; 8 bases fit TRBD1. The germline V gene encodes CDR1 SGHRS and CDR2 YFSETQ. V lost 4 bases to trimming and J lost 2 bases; unmatched junction nucleotides: 14. The CDR3 extends over 17 amino acids. The CDR3 is CASSAKGPRDRTYEQYF. Here the CDR3 DNA reads TGCGCCAGCAGCGCCAAAGGCCCCCGGGACAGGACCTACGAGCAGTACTTC.

The gene calls are TRBV20-1 and TRBJ1-1; D gene ambiguous. This CDR3 has 15 amino acids. Deletions cut 3 bases from V and 0 bases from J, with 14 bases between. Germline V gives CDR1 DFQATT, CDR2 SNEGSKA (reference sequence). Written as DNA, the CDR3 is TGCAGTGCTAGCTTAGGCAGGAAGATGAACACTGAAGCTTTCTTT. It is translated as CSASLGRKMNTEAFF.

This clonotype was counted at least ten times. The chain uses TRBV5-1 and TRBJ2-2, with D tentatively TRBD1 or TRBD2 (5 bases each). The V and J ends lost 0 bases and 2 bases respectively, with 11 bases between them. The CDR3 runs 16 residues. Germline CDR1 is SGHRS and CDR2 is YFSETQ. This chain's CDR3 is CASSLVGPLNTGELFF. The CDR3 DNA reads TGCGCCAGCAGCTTGGTGGGACCACTCAACACCGGGGAGCTGTTTTTT.

The V call is TRBV6-2 or TRBV6-3, the J call TRBJ2-7; unclear D gene. The CDR3 loop spans 12 amino acids. Per germline, CDR1 MNHEY and CDR2 SVGEGT. V shed 7 bases and J shed 6 bases, with 13 bases lying between them. CDR3 amino acids: CASNARLGEQYV. CDR3 bases: TGTGCCAGCAATGCCAGGCTTGGCGAGCAGTACGTC.

This clonotype was counted only a few times. The V gene is TRBV5-8, the J gene TRBJ2-7; no clear D gene. This CDR3 region has 12 residues. Germline-derived CDR1 and CDR2 are SGHTS and YDEGEE. The germline V and J ends were trimmed by 0 bases and 6 bases, with 7 bases remaining between them. The CDR3 nucleotides are TGTGCCAGCAGCTTGGCGACCGGCGAGCAGTACGTC. It codes for CASSLATGEQYV.

The chain couples TRBV4-1 to TRBJ1-3; D not resolved. The CDR3 has 16 residues. CDR1 and CDR2 (germline): MGHRA, YSYEKL. Trimming stripped 1 base from V and 4 bases from J, with 14 bases between. The chain's CDR3 is CASSQGTMYSGNTIYF. The CDR3 coding sequence is TGCGCCAGCAGCCAAGGGACGATGTATTCAGGAAACACCATATATTTT.

The chain couples TRBV12-3 or TRBV12-4 to TRBJ1-5, with a tentative D call TRBD1 (6 bases). Trimming cost V 5 bases and J 2 bases, with 10 bases left between them. CDR3 length equals 14 residues. This CDR3 is CASSRQVRNQPQHF. The CDR3 nucleotides are TGTGCCAGCAGTAGACAGGTACGCAATCAGCCCCAGCATTTT.

Many counts were recorded for this clonotype. The rearrangement joins TRBV5-1 to TRBJ2-5; 9 positions agree with TRBD1. V shed 4 bases, J shed 2 bases, and the junction held 3 bases outside the gene matches. This CDR3 has 14 residues. CDR1 and CDR2 (germline): SGHRS, YFSETQ. The chain's CDR3 is CASSQGQGQETQYF. CDR3 nucleotide sequence: TGCGCCAGCAGCCAGGGACAGGGTCAAGAGACCCAGTACTTC.

This clonotype was counted at least ten times. V gene TRBV6-5 combines with J gene TRBJ1-1; D unresolved. The V and J ends lost 0 bases and 0 bases respectively, with 14 bases between them. This CDR3 region has 17 residues. Germline CDR1 MNHEY, CDR2 SVGAGI. This CDR3 reads CASSYSIKRGLNTEAFF. The CDR3 DNA is TGTGCCAGCAGTTACTCGATTAAACGAGGGCTGAACACTGAAGCTTTCTTT.

The chain links TRBV7-8 to TRBJ2-3, with 8 bases aligning to TRBD1. Germline loops: CDR1 SGHVS, CDR2 FQNEAQ. V lost 5 bases to trimming and J lost 7 bases; unmatched junction nucleotides: 8. The CDR3 covers 14 residues. Written as DNA, the CDR3 is TGTGCCAGCAGCACCAGGACAGGGTTGAATACGCAGTATTTT. Translated, it gives CASSTRTGLNTQYF.